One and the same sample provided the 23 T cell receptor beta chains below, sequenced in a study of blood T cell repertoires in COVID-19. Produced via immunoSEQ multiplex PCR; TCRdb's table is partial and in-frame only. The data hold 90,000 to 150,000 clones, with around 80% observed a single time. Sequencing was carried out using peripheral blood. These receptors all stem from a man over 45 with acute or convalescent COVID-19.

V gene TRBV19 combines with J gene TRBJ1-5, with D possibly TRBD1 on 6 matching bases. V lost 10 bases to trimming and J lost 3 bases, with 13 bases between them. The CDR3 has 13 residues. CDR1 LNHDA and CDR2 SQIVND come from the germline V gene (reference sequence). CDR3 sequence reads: CATLQGYNQPQHF. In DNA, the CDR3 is TGTGCCACCTTACAGGGTTACAATCAGCCCCAGCATTTT.

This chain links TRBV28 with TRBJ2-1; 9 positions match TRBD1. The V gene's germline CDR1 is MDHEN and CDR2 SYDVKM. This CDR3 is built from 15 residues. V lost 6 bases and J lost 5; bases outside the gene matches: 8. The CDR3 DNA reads TGTGCCAGCAGCCGGGACAGGGCAAGGGACAATGAGCAGTTCTTC. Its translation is CASSRDRARDNEQFF.

Here the CDR3 reads CASSRQGGGSNEKLFF. CDR3 DNA sequence: TGCGCCAGCAGCCGACAGGGGGGAGGATCTAATGAAAAACTGTTTTTT. The chain links TRBV5-1 to TRBJ1-4; TRBD1 aligns across 9 bases. The junction had 7 bases not matched to a gene; V was cut back by 4 bases and J by 3 bases. CDR3 length equals 16 residues. The germline CDR1 and CDR2 sequences are SGHRS and YFSETQ.

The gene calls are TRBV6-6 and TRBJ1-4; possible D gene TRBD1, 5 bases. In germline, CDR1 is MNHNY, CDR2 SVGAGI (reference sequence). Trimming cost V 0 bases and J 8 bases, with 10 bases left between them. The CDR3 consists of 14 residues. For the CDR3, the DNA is TGTGCCAGCAGTTACTCAGGGGAACAGGAAAAACTGTTTTTT. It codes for CASSYSGEQEKLFF.

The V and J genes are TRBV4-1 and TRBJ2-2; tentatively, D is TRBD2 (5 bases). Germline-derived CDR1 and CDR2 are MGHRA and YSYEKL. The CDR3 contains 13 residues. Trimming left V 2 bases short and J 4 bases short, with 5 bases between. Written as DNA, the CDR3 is TGCGCCAGCAGCCAAACTAGCACCGGGGAGCTGTTTTTT. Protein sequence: CASSQTSTGELFF.

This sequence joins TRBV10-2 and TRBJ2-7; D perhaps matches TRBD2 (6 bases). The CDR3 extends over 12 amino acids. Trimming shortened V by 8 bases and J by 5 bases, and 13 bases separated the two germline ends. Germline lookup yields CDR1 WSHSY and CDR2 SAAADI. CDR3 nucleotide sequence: TGCGCCAGCTTGGCTAGCGATAACGAGCAGTACTTC. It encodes CASLASDNEQYF.

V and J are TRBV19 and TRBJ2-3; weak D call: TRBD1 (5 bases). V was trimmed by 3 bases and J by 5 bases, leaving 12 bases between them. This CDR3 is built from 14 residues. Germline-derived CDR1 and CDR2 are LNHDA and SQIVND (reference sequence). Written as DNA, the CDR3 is TGTGCCAGTAGTATCAGCCAGGGCGGAGATACGCAGTATTTT. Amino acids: CASSISQGGDTQYF.

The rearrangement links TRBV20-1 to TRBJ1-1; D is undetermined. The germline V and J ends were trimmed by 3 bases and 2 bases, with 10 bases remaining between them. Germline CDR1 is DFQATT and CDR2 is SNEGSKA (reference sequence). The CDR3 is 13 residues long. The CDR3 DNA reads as TGCAGTGCTAGTCAGGCTTTTAACACTGAAGCTTTCTTT. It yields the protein CSASQAFNTEAFF.

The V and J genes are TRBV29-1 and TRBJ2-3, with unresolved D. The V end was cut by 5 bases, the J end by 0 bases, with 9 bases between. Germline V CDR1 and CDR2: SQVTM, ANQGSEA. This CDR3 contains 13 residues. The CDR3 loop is CSVTSGSTDTQYF. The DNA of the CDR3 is TGCAGCGTTACTTCCGGGAGCACAGATACGCAGTATTTT.

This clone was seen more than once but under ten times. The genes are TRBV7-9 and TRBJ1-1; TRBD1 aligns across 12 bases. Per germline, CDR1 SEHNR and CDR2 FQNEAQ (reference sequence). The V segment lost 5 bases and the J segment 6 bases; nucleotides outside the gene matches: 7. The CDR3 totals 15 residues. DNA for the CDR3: TGTGCCAGCAGCCCCCCGGGACAGGGGGCGCCTGAAGCTTTCTTT. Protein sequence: CASSPPGQGAPEAFF.

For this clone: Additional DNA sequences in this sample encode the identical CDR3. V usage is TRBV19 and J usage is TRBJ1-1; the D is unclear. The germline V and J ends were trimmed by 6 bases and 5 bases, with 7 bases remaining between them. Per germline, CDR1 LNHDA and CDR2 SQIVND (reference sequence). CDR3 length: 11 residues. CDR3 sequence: CASRRGTEAFF. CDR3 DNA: TGTGCCAGTAGACGAGGAACTGAAGCTTTCTTT.

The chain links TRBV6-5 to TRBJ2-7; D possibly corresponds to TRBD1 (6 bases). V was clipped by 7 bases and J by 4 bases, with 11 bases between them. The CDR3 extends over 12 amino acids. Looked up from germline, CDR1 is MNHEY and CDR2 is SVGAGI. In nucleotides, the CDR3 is TGTGCCAGCACTGTAACAGGGTACGAGCAGTACTTC. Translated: CASTVTGYEQYF.

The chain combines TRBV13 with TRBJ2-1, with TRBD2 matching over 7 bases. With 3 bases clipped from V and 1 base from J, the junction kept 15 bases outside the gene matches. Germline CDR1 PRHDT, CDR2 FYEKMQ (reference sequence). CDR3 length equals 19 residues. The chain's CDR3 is CASSLVVAGGSGSYNEQFF. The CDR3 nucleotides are TGTGCCAGCAGCTTGGTTGTAGCTGGCGGGAGCGGATCCTACAATGAGCAGTTCTTC.

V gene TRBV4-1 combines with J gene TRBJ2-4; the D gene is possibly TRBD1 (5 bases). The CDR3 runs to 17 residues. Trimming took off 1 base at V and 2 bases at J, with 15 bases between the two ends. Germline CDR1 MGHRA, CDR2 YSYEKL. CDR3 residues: CASSQVVEKGSKNIQYF. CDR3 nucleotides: TGCGCCAGCAGCCAAGTTGTGGAGAAGGGGTCCAAAAACATTCAGTACTTC.

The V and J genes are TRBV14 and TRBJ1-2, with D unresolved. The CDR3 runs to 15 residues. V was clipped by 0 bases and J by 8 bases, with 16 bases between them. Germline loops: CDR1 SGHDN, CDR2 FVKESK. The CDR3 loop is CASSQDRPGLGGYTF. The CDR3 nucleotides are TGTGCCAGCAGCCAAGATCGCCCGGGATTGGGGGGCTACACCTTC.

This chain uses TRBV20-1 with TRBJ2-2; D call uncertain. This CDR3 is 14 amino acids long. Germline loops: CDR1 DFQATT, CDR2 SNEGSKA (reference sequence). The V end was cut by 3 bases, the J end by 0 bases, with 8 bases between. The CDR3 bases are TGCAGTGCTAGTCCTAACGCGAACACCGGGGAGCTGTTTTTT. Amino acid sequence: CSASPNANTGELFF.

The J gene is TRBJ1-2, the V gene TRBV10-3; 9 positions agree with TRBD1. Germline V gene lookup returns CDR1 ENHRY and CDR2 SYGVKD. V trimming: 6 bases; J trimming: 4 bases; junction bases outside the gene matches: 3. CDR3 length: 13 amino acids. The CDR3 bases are TGTGCCATCAGAGAGGACAGGGGCTATGGCTACACCTTC. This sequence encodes CAIREDRGYGYTF.

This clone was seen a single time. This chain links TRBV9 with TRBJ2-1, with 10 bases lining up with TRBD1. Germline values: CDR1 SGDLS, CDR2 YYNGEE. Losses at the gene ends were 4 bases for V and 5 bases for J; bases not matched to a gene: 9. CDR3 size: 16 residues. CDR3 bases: TGTGCCAGCAGCTCCCCCAAGGGACAGGGGAACAATGAGCAGTTCTTC. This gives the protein CASSSPKGQGNNEQFF.

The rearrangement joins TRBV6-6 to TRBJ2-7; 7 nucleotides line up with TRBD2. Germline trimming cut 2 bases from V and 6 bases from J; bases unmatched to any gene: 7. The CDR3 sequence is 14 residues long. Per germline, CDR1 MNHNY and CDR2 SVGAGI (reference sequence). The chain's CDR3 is CASSYLREIPEQYF. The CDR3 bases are TGTGCCAGCAGTTACCTGCGGGAGATCCCCGAGCAGTACTTC.

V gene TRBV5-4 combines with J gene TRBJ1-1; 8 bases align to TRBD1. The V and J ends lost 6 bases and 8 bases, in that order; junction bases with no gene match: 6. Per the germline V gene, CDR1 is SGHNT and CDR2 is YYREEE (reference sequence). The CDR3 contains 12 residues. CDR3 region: CASIGQGEEAFF. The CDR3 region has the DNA TGTGCCAGCATAGGACAGGGTGAAGAAGCTTTCTTT.

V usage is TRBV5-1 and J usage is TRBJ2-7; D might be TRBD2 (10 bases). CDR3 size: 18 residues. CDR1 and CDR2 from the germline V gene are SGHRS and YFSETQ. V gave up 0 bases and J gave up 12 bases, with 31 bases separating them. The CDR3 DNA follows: TGCGCCAGCAGCTTGGATTACAGGGGGCTTAAGCGGGAGGGCCGTCTGTACTTC. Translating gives CASSLDYRGLKREGRLYF.

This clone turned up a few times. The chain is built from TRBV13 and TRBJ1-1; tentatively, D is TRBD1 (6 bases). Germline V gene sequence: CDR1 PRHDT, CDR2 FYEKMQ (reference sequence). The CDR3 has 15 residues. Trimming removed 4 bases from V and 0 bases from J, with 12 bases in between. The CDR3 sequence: CASSSYQGMNTEAFF. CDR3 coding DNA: TGTGCCAGCAGCTCCTATCAGGGGATGAACACTGAAGCTTTCTTT.

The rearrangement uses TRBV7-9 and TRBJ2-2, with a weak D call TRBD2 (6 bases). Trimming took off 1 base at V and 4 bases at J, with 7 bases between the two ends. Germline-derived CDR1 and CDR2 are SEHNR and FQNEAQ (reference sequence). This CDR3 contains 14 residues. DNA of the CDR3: TGTGCCAGCAGCTTAGTCGGGGGCACCGGGGAGCTGTTTTTT. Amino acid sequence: CASSLVGGTGELFF.